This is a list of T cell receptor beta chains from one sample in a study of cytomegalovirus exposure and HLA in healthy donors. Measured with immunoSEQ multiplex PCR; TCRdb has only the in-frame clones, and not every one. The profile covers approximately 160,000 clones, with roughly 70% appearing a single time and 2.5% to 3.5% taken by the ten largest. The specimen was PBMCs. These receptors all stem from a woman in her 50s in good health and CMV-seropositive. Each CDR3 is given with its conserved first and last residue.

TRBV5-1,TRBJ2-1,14,CASSLFNRDSEQFF
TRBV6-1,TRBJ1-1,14,CASSEQALNTEAFF
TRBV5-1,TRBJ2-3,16,CASMTGIIKNTDTQYF
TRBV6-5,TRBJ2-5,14,CASSPTVGAGEQYF
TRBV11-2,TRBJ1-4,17,CASSFGGVRSINEKLFF
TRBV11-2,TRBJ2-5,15,CASSGSGGEQETQYF
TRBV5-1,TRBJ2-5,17,CASSLGARPGSQETQYF
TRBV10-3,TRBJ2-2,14,CAIRGQGNTGELFF
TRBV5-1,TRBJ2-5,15,CASSSGRGGGETQYF
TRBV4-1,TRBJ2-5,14,CASSQMGQQETQYF
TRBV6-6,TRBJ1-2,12,CASTVSGYGYTF
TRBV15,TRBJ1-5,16,CATSSRDTSPLEPQHF
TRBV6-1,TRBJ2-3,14,CASNRGGFTDTQYF
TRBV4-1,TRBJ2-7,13,CASSPGQGSEQYF
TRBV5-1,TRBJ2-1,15,CASSLGGLPYNEQFF
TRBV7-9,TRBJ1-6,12,CASSLSNSPLHF
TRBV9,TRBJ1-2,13,CASSRDTNYGYTF
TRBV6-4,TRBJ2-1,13,CASSVRLAAEQFF
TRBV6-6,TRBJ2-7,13,CASSRDRSYEQYF
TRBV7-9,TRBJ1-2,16,CASSRDRALVNYGYTF
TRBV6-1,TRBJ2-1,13,CASSEMTDNEQFF
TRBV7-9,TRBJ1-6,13,CASSYRDSSPLHF
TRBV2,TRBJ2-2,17,CASSLLAGVSNTGELFF
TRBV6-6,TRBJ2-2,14,CASSYGKNTGELFF
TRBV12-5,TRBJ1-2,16,CASGLSRAGLNYGYTF
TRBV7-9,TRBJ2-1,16,CASSTRQGVTYNEQFF
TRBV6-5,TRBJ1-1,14,CASSSPGAYTEAFF
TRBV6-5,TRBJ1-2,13,CASSESGDYGYTF
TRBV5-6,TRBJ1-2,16,CASSFDNTQHRYGYTF
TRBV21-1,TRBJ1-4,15,CASSSGQGGNEKLFF
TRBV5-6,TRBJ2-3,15,CASSVLASGTDTQYF
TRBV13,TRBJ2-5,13,CASSSGGMETQYF
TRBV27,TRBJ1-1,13,CASSLQGATEAFF
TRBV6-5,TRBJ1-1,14,CASNRQGWNTEAFF
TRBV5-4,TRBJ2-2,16,CASSPGQTPNTGELFF
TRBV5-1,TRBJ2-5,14,CASSLVGSQETQYF
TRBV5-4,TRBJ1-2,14,CASSRATGKVGYTF
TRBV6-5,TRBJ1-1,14,CASSYFRGNTEAFF
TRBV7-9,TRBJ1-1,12,CSSSSGGVEAFF
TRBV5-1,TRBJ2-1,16,CASSFGLRAKPNEQFF
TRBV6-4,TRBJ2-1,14,CASSDSLEHNEQFF
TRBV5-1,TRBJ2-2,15,CASSLAQGSTGELFF